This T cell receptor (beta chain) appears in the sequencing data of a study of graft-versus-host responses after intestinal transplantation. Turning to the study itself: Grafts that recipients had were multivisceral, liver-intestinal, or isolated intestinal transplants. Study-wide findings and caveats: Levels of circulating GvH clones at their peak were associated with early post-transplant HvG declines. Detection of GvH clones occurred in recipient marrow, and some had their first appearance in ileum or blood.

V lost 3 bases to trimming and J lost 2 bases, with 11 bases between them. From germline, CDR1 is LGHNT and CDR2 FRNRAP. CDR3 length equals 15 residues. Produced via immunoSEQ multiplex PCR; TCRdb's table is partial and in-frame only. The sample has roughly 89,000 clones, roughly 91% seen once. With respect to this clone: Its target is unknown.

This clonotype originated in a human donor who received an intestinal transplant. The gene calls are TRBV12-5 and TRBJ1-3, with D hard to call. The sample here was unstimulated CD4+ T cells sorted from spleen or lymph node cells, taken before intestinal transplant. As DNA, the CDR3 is TGTGCTAGTGGTTTCGGGCGGGATACTGGAAACACCATATATTTT. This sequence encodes CASGFGRDTGNTIYF. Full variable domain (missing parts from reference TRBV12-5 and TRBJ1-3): DARVTQTPRHKVTEMGQEVTMRCQPILGHNTVFWYRQTMMQGLELLAYFRNRAPLDDSGMPKDRFSAEMPDATLATLKIQPSEPRDSAVYFCASGFGRDTGNTIYFGEGSWLTVV.